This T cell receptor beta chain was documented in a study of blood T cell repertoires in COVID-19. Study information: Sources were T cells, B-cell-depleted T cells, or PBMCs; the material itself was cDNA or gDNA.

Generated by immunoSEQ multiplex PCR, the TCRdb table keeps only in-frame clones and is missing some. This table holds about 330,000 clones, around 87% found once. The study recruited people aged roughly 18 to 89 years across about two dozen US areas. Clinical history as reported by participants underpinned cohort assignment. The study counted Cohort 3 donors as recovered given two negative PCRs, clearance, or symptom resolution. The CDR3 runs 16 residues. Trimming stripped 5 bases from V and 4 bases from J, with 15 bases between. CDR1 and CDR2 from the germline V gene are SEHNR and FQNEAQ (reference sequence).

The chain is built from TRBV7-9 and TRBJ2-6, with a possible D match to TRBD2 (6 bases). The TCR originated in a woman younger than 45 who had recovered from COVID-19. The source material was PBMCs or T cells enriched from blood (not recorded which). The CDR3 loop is CASSPSWGVGANVLTF. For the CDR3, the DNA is TGTGCCAGCAGCCCATCATGGGGGGTAGGGGCCAACGTCCTGACTTTC.